This TCR beta chain was sequenced for a study of shared clonotypes between healthy human individuals. General observations from the study: Estimated clonotype richness was generally higher in naive than memory subsets.

Worth noting for this clone: The antigen is unknown.

Assay: immunoSEQ multiplex PCR; the TCRdb copy retains only in-frame clones and omits some. The sample contains about 2.1 million clones, roughly 95% of which appear only once. Germline CDR1 is PRHDT and CDR2 is FYEKMQ (reference sequence). Losses at the gene ends were 7 bases for V and 7 bases for J; bases not matched to a gene: 10. The CDR3 runs 15 residues. Naive CD8 isolation took CD45RO-negative cells positively selected for CCR7 and excluded terminally differentiated effector memory CD45RA+ cells. The sequenced sample was naive CD8+ T cells from PBMCs. The sequence derives from a man aged 18-30 years in good health. Some clones in this sample may be carry-over from other donors' samples. The J gene is TRBJ2-1, the V gene TRBV13; TRBD2 aligns across 10 bases. The CDR3 spells CASTHPTSGQNEQFF. CDR3 DNA: TGTGCCAGCACCCACCCGACTAGCGGGCAAAATGAGCAGTTCTTC. Complete variable domain (other parts from reference TRBV13 and TRBJ2-1): AAGVIQSPRHLIKEKRETATLKCYPIPRHDTVYWYQQGPGQDPQFLISFYEKMQSDKGSIPDRFSAQQFSDYHSELNMSSLELGDSALYFCASTHPTSGQNEQFFGPGTRLTVL.